The rows below give T cell receptor beta chains drawn from one sample of a study of shared clonotypes between healthy human individuals. The method was immunoSEQ multiplex PCR; TCRdb's version includes in-frame clones alone and lacks a portion of them. Found here are a few million clones, more than 80% of them singletons; the top ten hold roughly 0.13%. Sequencing was done on a sample of naive CD4+ T cells sorted from blood. The receptor set was obtained from a man aged 18 to 35 in good health. The CDR3 runs from the conserved cysteine through the conserved F or W. A D gene is named only where the DNA matches it firmly. Clone sizes are given selectively: once, few, many, or a class where the clone is expanded.

D gene: TRBD2; J gene: TRBJ2-2; V gene: TRBV30; clone size: NA; CDR3 DNA: TGTGCCTGGAGACTAGCGGGAGGGACCGGGGAGCTGTTTTTT; CDR3 protein: CAWRLAGGTGELFF
D gene: NA; J gene: TRBJ1-4; V gene: TRBV4-1; clone size: NA; CDR3 DNA: TGCGCCAGCAGCCAAGTAGCAGGATCTAATGAAAAACTGTTTTTT; CDR3 protein: CASSQVAGSNEKLFF
D gene: TRBD1; J gene: TRBJ1-1; V gene: TRBV18; clone size: NA; CDR3 DNA: TGTGCCAGCTCACCATCGGGACAGCTGAACACTGAAGCTTTCTTT; CDR3 protein: CASSPSGQLNTEAFF
D gene: NA; J gene: TRBJ1-1; V gene: TRBV2; clone size: once; CDR3 DNA: TGTCGAACGGGGCGGGGCACAGGCATGAACACTGAAGCTTTCTTT; CDR3 protein: CRTGRGTGMNTEAFF
D gene: NA; J gene: TRBJ2-7; V gene: TRBV2; clone size: NA; CDR3 DNA: TGTGCCAGCAGTGAAGCACAGGTATCCGTCTACGAGCAGTACTTC; CDR3 protein: CASSEAQVSVYEQYF
D gene: NA; J gene: TRBJ2-6; V gene: TRBV5-1; clone size: NA; CDR3 DNA: TGCGCCAGCAGCGTCGACAGGTTCTCTGGGGCCAACGTCCTGACTTTC; CDR3 protein: CASSVDRFSGANVLTF
D gene: NA; J gene: TRBJ2-1; V gene: TRBV7-2; clone size: NA; CDR3 DNA: TGTGCCAGCAGCTCGGACACCCCCTTTTACAATGAGCAGTTCTTC; CDR3 protein: CASSSDTPFYNEQFF
D gene: NA; J gene: TRBJ1-4; V gene: TRBV19; clone size: NA; CDR3 DNA: TGTGCCACCGCCGGGCAGGGTGGGGAAAAACTGTTTTTT; CDR3 protein: CATAGQGGEKLFF
D gene: NA; J gene: TRBJ1-5; V gene: TRBV5-5; clone size: NA; CDR3 DNA: TGTGCCAGCAGCTTGGTGGGATGGAGCAATCAGCCCCAGCATTTT; CDR3 protein: CASSLVGWSNQPQHF
D gene: TRBD1; J gene: TRBJ1-1; V gene: TRBV30; clone size: NA; CDR3 DNA: TGTGCCTGGCTAGGGACAGCTAACACTGAAGCTTTCTTT; CDR3 protein: CAWLGTANTEAFF
D gene: NA; J gene: TRBJ2-3; V gene: TRBV5-4; clone size: NA; CDR3 DNA: TGTGCCAGCAGCTTTGGCGGTTTCACAGATACGCAGTATTTT; CDR3 protein: CASSFGGFTDTQYF
D gene: NA; J gene: TRBJ1-5; V gene: TRBV5-1; clone size: few; CDR3 DNA: TGCGCCAGCAGCTTGGAGGGGGGGAGCAATCAGCCCCAGCATTTT; CDR3 protein: CASSLEGGSNQPQHF
D gene: NA; J gene: TRBJ1-1; V gene: TRBV6-5; clone size: NA; CDR3 DNA: TGTGCCAGCAGTTACGCCGGGGGCTATGGGGAAGCTTTCTTT; CDR3 protein: CASSYAGGYGEAFF
D gene: NA; J gene: TRBJ2-7; V gene: TRBV2; clone size: once; CDR3 DNA: TGTGCCAGCAGTCCCGACTTAGGAGTGGGCGAGCAGTACTTC; CDR3 protein: CASSPDLGVGEQYF
D gene: NA; J gene: TRBJ2-3; V gene: TRBV11-2; clone size: NA; CDR3 DNA: TGTGCCAGCAGCTACCCATCCGGGGCAGATACGCAGTATTTT; CDR3 protein: CASSYPSGADTQYF
D gene: TRBD1; J gene: TRBJ2-2; V gene: TRBV25-1; clone size: NA; CDR3 DNA: TGTGCCAGCAGTGAAGTATCGGCGACAGGGGGGAAAACCGGGGAGCTGTTTTTT; CDR3 protein: CASSEVSATGGKTGELFF
D gene: NA; J gene: TRBJ2-7; V gene: TRBV7-2; clone size: NA; CDR3 DNA: TGTGCCAGCAGCTCCCGGCAGGGAAGGTCTCTCGAGCAGTACTTC; CDR3 protein: CASSSRQGRSLEQYF
D gene: TRBD2; J gene: TRBJ2-3; V gene: TRBV11-2; clone size: NA; CDR3 DNA: TGTGCCAGCACCCGTTTGGCTAGCGGGGGAACAGATACGCAGTATTTT; CDR3 protein: CASTRLASGGTDTQYF
D gene: TRBD1; J gene: TRBJ1-2; V gene: TRBV6-5; clone size: NA; CDR3 DNA: TGTGCCAGCAGACAAGGGACAGGGGGACATGGCTACACCTTC; CDR3 protein: CASRQGTGGHGYTF
D gene: TRBD1; J gene: TRBJ1-2; V gene: TRBV18; clone size: NA; CDR3 DNA: TGTGCCAGCTCACCGGACAGGGGTTATGGCTACACCTTC; CDR3 protein: CASSPDRGYGYTF
D gene: NA; J gene: TRBJ2-3; V gene: TRBV29-1; clone size: NA; CDR3 DNA: TGCAGCGTTGCCAGGGGTCGGGGAGATACGCAGTATTTT; CDR3 protein: CSVARGRGDTQYF
D gene: NA; J gene: TRBJ1-2; V gene: TRBV6-6; clone size: NA; CDR3 DNA: TGTGCCAGCAGCCGAGTTAGAACTAACTATGGCTACACCTTC; CDR3 protein: CASSRVRTNYGYTF
D gene: TRBD1; J gene: TRBJ1-1; V gene: TRBV6-5; clone size: NA; CDR3 DNA: TGTGCCAGCAGGCGACAGGGGCTAGCTTTCTTT; CDR3 protein: CASRRQGLAFF
D gene: NA; J gene: TRBJ1-2; V gene: TRBV2; clone size: NA; CDR3 DNA: TGTGCCAGCAGTGAAAATTGGGGGGACTATGGCTACACCTTC; CDR3 protein: CASSENWGDYGYTF
D gene: TRBD2; J gene: TRBJ2-3; V gene: TRBV7-2; clone size: once; CDR3 DNA: TGTGCCAGCAGGGGACTAGCGGGCACAGATACGCAGTATTTT; CDR3 protein: CASRGLAGTDTQYF
D gene: TRBD1; J gene: TRBJ1-5; V gene: TRBV25-1; clone size: NA; CDR3 DNA: TGTGCCAGCAGCGAGACAGGGTTCGGGCAGCCCCAGCATTTT; CDR3 protein: CASSETGFGQPQHF
D gene: NA; J gene: TRBJ1-1; V gene: TRBV13; clone size: NA; CDR3 DNA: TGTGCCAGCAGCTTAGGTTCCCTCTTGAAGTCTGAAGCTTTCTTT; CDR3 protein: CASSLGSLLKSEAFF